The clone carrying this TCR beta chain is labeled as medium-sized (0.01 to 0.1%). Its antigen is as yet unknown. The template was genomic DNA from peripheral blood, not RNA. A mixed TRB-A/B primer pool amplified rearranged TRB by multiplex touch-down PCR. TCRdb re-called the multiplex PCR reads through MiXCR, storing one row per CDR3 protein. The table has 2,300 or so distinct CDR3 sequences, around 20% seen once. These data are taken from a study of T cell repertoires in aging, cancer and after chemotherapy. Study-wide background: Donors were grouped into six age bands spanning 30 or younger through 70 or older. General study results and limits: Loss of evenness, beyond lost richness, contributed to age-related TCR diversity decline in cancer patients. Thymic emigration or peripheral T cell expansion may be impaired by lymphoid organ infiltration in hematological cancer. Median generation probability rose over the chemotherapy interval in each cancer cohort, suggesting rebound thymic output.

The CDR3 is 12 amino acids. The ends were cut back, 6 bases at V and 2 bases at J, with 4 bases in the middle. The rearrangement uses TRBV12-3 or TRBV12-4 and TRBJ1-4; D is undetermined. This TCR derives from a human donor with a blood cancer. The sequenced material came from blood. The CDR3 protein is CASRMTNEKLFF. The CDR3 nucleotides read TGTGCCAGCAGGATGACTAATGAAAAACTGTTTTTT.